This is a list of T cell receptor beta chains from one sample in a study of cytomegalovirus exposure and HLA in healthy donors. Sequencing used immunoSEQ multiplex PCR; TCRdb keeps in-frame clones, though not all of them. The sample lists about 180,000 clones; 80% were seen once. Sequenced: PBMCs. These receptor sequences come from a girl aged 10 to 17 in good health and CMV-seropositive. Both conserved end residues are part of each CDR3. Each record gives: V gene, clone size, J gene, D gene, CDR3 DNA, CDR3 protein. The D gene is left open where the match is weak. Size is stated for part of the rows, as once, few or many counts, or as a class when the clone is expanded.

v_call: TRBV28; clone_size: .; j_call: TRBJ1-2; d_call: .; cdr3_nt: TGTGCCAGCAGTTTATTGGGGACTCCTCAAGGTGGCTACACCTTC; cdr3_aa: CASSLLGTPQGGYTF
v_call: TRBV30; clone_size: .; j_call: TRBJ1-5; d_call: .; cdr3_nt: TGTGCCTGGAGGGAGGCCGGCTATCGCTCGCCCCAGCATTTT; cdr3_aa: CAWREAGYRSPQHF
v_call: TRBV6-6; clone_size: once; j_call: TRBJ1-6; d_call: .; cdr3_nt: TGTGCCAGCAGTGACAGGCCGGGGAATTCACCCCTCCACTTT; cdr3_aa: CASSDRPGNSPLHF
v_call: TRBV21-1; clone_size: .; j_call: TRBJ1-4; d_call: .; cdr3_nt: TGTGCCAGCATCCGTGACAGGTCGACAACTAATGAAAAACTGTTTTTT; cdr3_aa: CASIRDRSTTNEKLFF
v_call: TRBV6-5; clone_size: once; j_call: TRBJ2-5; d_call: TRBD1; cdr3_nt: TGTGCCAGCCAAAGACAGGGGACAGAGACCCAGTACTTC; cdr3_aa: CASQRQGTETQYF
v_call: TRBV5-1; clone_size: .; j_call: TRBJ1-3; d_call: .; cdr3_nt: TGCGCCAGCAGCTTAGGAGGGACTGGAAACACCATATATTTT; cdr3_aa: CASSLGGTGNTIYF
v_call: TRBV30; clone_size: .; j_call: TRBJ1-5; d_call: .; cdr3_nt: TGTGCCTGGAGGGGCGCTCTCCAGCAAAATCAGCCCCAGCATTTT; cdr3_aa: CAWRGALQQNQPQHF
v_call: TRBV5-5; clone_size: .; j_call: TRBJ1-2; d_call: TRBD1; cdr3_nt: TGTGCCAGCAGCCGAGCCCACACAGGGGACTATGGCTACACCTTC; cdr3_aa: CASSRAHTGDYGYTF
v_call: TRBV5-1; clone_size: .; j_call: TRBJ2-3; d_call: TRBD2; cdr3_nt: TGCGCCAGCAGCTTTCTCGGGGGGAGCACAGATACGCAGTATTTT; cdr3_aa: CASSFLGGSTDTQYF
v_call: TRBV5-1; clone_size: .; j_call: TRBJ2-5; d_call: .; cdr3_nt: TGCGCCAGCAGCTTGTCCAGCGGCCAAGAGACCCAGTACTTC; cdr3_aa: CASSLSSGQETQYF
v_call: TRBV4-1; clone_size: once; j_call: TRBJ1-2; d_call: TRBD1; cdr3_nt: TGCGCCAGCAGCCAAGAGGGGACAGCACCTTACTACACCTTC; cdr3_aa: CASSQEGTAPYYTF
v_call: TRBV6-1; clone_size: .; j_call: TRBJ2-2; d_call: TRBD1; cdr3_nt: TGTGCCAGCTCCAGGGACAGGATGAACACCGGGGAGCTGTTTTTT; cdr3_aa: CASSRDRMNTGELFF
v_call: TRBV13; clone_size: few; j_call: TRBJ2-1; d_call: TRBD2; cdr3_nt: TGTGCCAGCAGCGCCGTCTCCGGGACTAGCGGACGTAGAGAGCAGTTCTTC; cdr3_aa: CASSAVSGTSGRREQFF
v_call: TRBV5-3; clone_size: .; j_call: TRBJ2-7; d_call: TRBD2; cdr3_nt: TGTGCCAGAAGCTTCACACGTCCCGGGACAGGCGGACTAGCGGGACACAGATCCTACGAGCAGTACTTC; cdr3_aa: CARSFTRPGTGGLAGHRSYEQYF
v_call: TRBV7-6; clone_size: .; j_call: TRBJ1-4; d_call: TRBD1; cdr3_nt: TGTGCCAGCAGCTTCGCCGGGACAGGGACCAAGGAAAAACTGTTTTTT; cdr3_aa: CASSFAGTGTKEKLFF
v_call: TRBV6-5; clone_size: .; j_call: TRBJ2-1; d_call: TRBD2; cdr3_nt: TGTGCCAGCAGAATCAATTTTAGCGGGGAGCAGTTCTTC; cdr3_aa: CASRINFSGEQFF
v_call: TRBV5-6; clone_size: .; j_call: TRBJ1-1; d_call: .; cdr3_nt: TGTGCCAGCAGTATCAAGACTCTCACTGAAGCTTTCTTT; cdr3_aa: CASSIKTLTEAFF
v_call: TRBV18; clone_size: .; j_call: TRBJ1-5; d_call: .; cdr3_nt: TGTGCCAGCTCACCGCGGGATAGCAATCAGCCCCAGCATTTT; cdr3_aa: CASSPRDSNQPQHF
v_call: TRBV9; clone_size: .; j_call: TRBJ2-3; d_call: .; cdr3_nt: TGTGCCAGCAGCGTAGAAGGGACTACATCAGGGGCAGATACGCAGTATTTT; cdr3_aa: CASSVEGTTSGADTQYF
v_call: TRBV6-5; clone_size: .; j_call: TRBJ1-1; d_call: TRBD1; cdr3_nt: TGTGCCAGCAGTTTTGGACAGGGGACCACTGAAGCTTTCTTT; cdr3_aa: CASSFGQGTTEAFF
v_call: TRBV27; clone_size: .; j_call: TRBJ2-2; d_call: .; cdr3_nt: TGTGCCAGCAGTTCGAGGGGGATGATTGCCGGGGAGCTGTTTTTT; cdr3_aa: CASSSRGMIAGELFF